This TCR beta chain was documented in a study of spatial heterogeneity in lung cancer. In TCRdb, the 5' RACE reads were re-called with MiXCR into one record per CDR3 protein. The sample has around 680 distinct CDR3 sequences; 9.5% to 12% are singletons. Relative to its sample, this clonotype is large (0.1 to 1%). The antigen is not known. This beta chain is a stray sequence in a library constructed for alpha chains; its clone size is not meaningful. Time point defined: sample taken at primary tumor resection. Findings and caveats of the study: Tracking of tumor mutation counts was seen in expanded intratumoral alpha and beta TCR counts.

In germline, CDR1 is MGHRA, CDR2 YSYEKL. The length of the CDR3 is 14 residues. V was pared by 0 bases and J by 5 bases, with 10 bases between. The rearrangement uses TRBV4-1 and TRBJ1-2, with no clear D. The starting material was lung tumor tissue, obtained at surgery. The origin of this receptor is a female donor with early-stage non-small cell lung cancer. Written as DNA, the CDR3 is TGCGCCAGCAGCCAAGATCACGGAGGATATGGCTACACCTTC. This encodes CASSQDHGGYGYTF.